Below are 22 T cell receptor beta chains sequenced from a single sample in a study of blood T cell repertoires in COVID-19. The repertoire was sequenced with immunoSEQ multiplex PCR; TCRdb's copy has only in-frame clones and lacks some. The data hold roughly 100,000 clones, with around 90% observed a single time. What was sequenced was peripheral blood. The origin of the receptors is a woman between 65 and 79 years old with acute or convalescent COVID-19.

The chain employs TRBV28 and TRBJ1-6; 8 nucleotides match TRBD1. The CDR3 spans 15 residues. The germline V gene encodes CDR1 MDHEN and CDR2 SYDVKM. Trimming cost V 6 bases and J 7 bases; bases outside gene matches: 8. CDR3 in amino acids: CASRPTGARNSPLHF. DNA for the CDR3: TGTGCCAGCAGGCCGACAGGGGCTCGGAATTCACCCCTCCACTTT.

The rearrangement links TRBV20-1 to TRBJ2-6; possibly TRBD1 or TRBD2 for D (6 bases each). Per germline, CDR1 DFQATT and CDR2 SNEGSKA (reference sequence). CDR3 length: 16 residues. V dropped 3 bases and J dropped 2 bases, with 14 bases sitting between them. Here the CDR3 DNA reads TGCAGTGCTAGTGGGGGGCGAGCTACTGGGGCCAACGTCCTGACTTTC. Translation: CSASGGRATGANVLTF.

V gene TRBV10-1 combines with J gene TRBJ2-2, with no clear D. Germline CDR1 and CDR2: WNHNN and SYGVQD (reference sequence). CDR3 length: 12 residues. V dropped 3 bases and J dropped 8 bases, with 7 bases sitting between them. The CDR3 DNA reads TGCGCCAGCAGTGATTGGGCGGGGGAGCTGTTTTTT. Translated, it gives CASSDWAGELFF.

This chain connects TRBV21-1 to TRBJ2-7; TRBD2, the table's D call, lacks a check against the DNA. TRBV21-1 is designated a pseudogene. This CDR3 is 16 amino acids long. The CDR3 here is CASSKDLAVASYEQYF. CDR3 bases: TGTGCCAGCAGCAAAGACCTAGCGGTGGCCTCCTACGAGCAGTACTTC.

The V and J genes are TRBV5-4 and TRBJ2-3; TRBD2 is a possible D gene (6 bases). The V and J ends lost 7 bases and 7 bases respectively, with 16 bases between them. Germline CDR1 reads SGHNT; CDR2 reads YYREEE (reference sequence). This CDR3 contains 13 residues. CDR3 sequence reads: CASLAPGRNTQYF. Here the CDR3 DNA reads TGTGCCAGCCTGGCCCCAGGGAGGAATACGCAGTATTTT.

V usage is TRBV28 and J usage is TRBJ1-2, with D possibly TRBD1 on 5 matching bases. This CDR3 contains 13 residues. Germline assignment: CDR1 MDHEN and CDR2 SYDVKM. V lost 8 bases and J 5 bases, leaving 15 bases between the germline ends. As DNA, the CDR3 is TGTGCCAGCGACCGGCAGGGCCAATATGGCTACACCTTC. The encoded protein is CASDRQGQYGYTF.

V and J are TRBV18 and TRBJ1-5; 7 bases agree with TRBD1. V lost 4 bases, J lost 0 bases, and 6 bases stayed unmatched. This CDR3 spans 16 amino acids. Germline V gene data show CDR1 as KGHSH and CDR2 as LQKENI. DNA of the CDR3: TGTGCCAGCTCACTGACAGGGCCCTATAGCAATCAGCCCCAGCATTTT. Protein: CASSLTGPYSNQPQHF.

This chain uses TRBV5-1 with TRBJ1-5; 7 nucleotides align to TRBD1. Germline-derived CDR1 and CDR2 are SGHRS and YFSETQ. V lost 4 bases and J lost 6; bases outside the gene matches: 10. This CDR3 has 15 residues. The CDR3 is CASSPTTGAGQPQHF. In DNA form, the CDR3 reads TGCGCCAGCAGCCCTACTACAGGGGCGGGTCAGCCCCAGCATTTT.

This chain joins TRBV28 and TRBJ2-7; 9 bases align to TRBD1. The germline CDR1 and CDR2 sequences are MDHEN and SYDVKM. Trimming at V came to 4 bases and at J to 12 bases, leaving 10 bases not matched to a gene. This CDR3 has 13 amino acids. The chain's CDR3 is CASSSQGTGKWYV. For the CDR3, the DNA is TGTGCCAGCAGTTCACAAGGGACAGGGAAGTGGTACGTC.

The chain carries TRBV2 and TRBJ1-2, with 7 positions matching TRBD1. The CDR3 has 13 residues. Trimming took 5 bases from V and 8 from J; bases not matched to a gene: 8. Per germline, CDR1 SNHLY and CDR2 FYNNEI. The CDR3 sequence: CASSKMTGMGYTF. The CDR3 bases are TGTGCCAGCAGTAAGATGACAGGGATGGGCTACACCTTC.

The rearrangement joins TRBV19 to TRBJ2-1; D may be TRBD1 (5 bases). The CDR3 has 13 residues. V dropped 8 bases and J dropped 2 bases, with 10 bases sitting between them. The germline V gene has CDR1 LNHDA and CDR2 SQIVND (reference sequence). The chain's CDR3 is CASQTVPYNEQFF. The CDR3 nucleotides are TGTGCCAGTCAGACAGTCCCCTACAATGAGCAGTTCTTC.

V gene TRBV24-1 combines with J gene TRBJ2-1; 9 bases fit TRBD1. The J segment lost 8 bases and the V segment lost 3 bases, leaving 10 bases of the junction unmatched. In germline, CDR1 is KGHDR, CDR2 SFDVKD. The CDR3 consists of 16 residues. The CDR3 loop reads CATSDVPGQGDDEQFF. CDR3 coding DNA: TGTGCCACCAGTGATGTTCCGGGACAGGGTGACGATGAGCAGTTCTTC.

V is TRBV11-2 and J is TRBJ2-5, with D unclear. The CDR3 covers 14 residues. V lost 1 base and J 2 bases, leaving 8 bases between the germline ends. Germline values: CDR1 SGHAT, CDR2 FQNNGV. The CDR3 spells CASSLGLRQETQYF. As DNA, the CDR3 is TGTGCCAGCAGCTTAGGTCTCAGACAAGAGACCCAGTACTTC.

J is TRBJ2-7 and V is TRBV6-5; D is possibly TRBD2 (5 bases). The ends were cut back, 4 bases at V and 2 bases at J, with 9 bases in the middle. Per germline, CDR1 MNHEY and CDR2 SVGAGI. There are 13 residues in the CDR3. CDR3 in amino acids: CASSWTEAYEQYF. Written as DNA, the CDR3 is TGTGCCAGCAGTTGGACTGAAGCCTACGAGCAGTACTTC.

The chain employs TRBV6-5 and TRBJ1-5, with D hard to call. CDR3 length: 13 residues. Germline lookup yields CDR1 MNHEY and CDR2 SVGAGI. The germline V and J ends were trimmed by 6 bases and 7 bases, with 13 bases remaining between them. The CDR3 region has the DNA TGTGCCAGCAGCGACACCGGGAGCCAGCCCCAGCATTTT. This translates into CASSDTGSQPQHF.

The CDR3, as DNA: TGTGCCAGTAGTCTGACCACTAGAGCCGAATCAGATACGCAGTATTTT. It yields the protein CASSLTTRAESDTQYF. The rearrangement joins TRBV19 to TRBJ2-3, with D possibly being TRBD2 (5 bases). The CDR3 length is 16 residues. CDR1 and CDR2 (germline): LNHDA, SQIVND (reference sequence). Trimming took off 5 bases at V and 4 bases at J, with 19 bases between the two ends.

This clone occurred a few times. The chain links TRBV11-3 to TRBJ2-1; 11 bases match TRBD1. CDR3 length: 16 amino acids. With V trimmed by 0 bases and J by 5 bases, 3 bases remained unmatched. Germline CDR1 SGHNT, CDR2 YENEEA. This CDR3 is CASSLDGQGAHNEQFF. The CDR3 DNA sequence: TGTGCCAGCAGCTTAGATGGACAGGGGGCCCACAATGAGCAGTTCTTC.

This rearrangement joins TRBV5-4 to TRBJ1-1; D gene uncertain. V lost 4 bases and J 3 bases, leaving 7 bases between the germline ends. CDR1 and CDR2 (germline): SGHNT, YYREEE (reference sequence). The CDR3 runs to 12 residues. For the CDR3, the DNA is TGTGCCAGCAGCGTCCGGGACACTGAAGCTTTCTTT. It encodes CASSVRDTEAFF.

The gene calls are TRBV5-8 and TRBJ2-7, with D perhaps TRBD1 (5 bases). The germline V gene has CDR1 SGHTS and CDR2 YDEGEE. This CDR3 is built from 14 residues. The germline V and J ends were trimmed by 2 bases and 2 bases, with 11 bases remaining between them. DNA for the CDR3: TGTGCCAGCAGCTTCCTGACAGATGCCTACGAGCAGTACTTC. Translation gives CASSFLTDAYEQYF.

In DNA form, the CDR3 reads TGTGCCAGCAGTGAAGGAAACAGCCAAGAGACCCAGTACTTC. It translates to CASSEGNSQETQYF. This chain joins TRBV6-1 and TRBJ2-5; D not certain. The germline V gene encodes CDR1 MNHNS and CDR2 SASEGT. This CDR3 region has 14 residues. Trimming pared 1 base from V and 1 base from J, leaving 7 bases between.

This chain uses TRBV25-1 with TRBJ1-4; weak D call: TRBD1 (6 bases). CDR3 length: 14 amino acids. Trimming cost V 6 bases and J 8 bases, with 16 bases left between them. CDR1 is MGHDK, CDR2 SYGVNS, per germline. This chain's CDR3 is CASSEPGVREKLFF. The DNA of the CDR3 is TGTGCCAGCAGCGAACCAGGGGTTCGGGAAAAACTGTTTTTT.

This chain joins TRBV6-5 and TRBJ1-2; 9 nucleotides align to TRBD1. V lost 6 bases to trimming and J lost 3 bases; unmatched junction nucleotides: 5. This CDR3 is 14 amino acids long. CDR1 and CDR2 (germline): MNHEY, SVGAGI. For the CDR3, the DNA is TGTGCCAGCAGGGACAGGGGCGACCACTATGGCTACACCTTC. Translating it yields CASRDRGDHYGYTF.